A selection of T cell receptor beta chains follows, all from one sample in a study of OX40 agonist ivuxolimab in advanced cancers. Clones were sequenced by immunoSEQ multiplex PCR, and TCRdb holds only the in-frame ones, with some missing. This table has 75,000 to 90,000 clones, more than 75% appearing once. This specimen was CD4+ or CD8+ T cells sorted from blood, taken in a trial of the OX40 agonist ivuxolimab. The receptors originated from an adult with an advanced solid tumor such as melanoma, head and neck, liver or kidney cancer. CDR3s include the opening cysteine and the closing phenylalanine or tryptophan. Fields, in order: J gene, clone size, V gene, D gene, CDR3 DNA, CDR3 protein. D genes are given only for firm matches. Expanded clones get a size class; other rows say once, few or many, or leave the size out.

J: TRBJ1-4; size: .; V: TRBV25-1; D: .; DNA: TGTGCCAGCAGTAGAGACCGGGACGGCAGTAATGAAAAACTGTTTTTT; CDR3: CASSRDRDGSNEKLFF
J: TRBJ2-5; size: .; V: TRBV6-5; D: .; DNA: TGTGCCAGCAGTTACTCGATAGAAGAGACCCAGTACTTC; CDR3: CASSYSIEETQYF
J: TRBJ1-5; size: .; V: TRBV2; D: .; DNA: TGTGCCAGCAGAGTTGACCGAGATCAGCCCCAGCATTTT; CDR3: CASRVDRDQPQHF
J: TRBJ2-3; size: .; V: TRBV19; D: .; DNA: TGTGCCAGTAGTACCACAGATACGCAGTATTTT; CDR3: CASSTTDTQYF
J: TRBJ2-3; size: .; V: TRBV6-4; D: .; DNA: TGTGCCAGCAGTGCACAAGCGGGCCCTACGCAGTATTTT; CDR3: CASSAQAGPTQYF
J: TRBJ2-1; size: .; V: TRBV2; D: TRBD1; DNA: TGTGCCAGCATTCCCGACAGGGGATATAACAATGAGCAGTTCTTC; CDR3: CASIPDRGYNNEQFF
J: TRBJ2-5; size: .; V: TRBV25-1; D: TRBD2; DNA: TGTGCCAGCAGTGAGCTGACTAGCGGGGGCCGAGAGACCCAGTACTTC; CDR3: CASSELTSGGRETQYF
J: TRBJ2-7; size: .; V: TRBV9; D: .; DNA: TGTGCCAGCAGCGTAGCTCCGGGAGTCATCTACGAGCAGTACTTC; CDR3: CASSVAPGVIYEQYF
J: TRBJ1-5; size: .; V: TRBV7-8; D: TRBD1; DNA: TGTGCCAGCAGCCGTGAGACAGGGGTGGTGAGTCAGCCCCAGCATTTT; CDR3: CASSRETGVVSQPQHF
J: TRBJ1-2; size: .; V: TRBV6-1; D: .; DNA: TGTGCCAGCAGTGAAACTGTCTACGAAAACTATGGCTACACCTTC; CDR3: CASSETVYENYGYTF
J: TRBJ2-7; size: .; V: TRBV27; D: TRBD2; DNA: TGTGCCAGCAGTTTGCTAGCGGGAGCTTACGAGCAGTACTTC; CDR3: CASSLLAGAYEQYF
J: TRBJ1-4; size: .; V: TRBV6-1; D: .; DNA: TGTGCCAGCAGTGAAAAGGGGGTTAATGAAAAACTGTTTTTT; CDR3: CASSEKGVNEKLFF
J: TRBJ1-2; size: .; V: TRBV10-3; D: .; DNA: TGTGCCATCAGTTCGGACGCCGCGAACTATGGCTACACCTTC; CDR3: CAISSDAANYGYTF
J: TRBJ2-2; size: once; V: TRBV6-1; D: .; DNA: TGTGCCAGCATCCGAACTCAGAACACCGGGGAGCTGTTTTTT; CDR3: CASIRTQNTGELFF
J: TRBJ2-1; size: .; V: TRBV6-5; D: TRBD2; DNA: TGTGCCAGCAATACGGGACTAGCGGGAGACAATGAGCAGTTCTTC; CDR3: CASNTGLAGDNEQFF
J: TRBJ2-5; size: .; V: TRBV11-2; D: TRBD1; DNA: TGTGCCAGCAGCTTTACGACAGGGACGGAAGAGACCCAGTACTTC; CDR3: CASSFTTGTEETQYF
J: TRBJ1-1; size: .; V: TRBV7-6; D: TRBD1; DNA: TGTGCCAGCAGCTTGGACAGGGCGAGCACTGAAGCTTTCTTT; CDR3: CASSLDRASTEAFF
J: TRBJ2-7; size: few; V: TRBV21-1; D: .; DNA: TGTGCCAGCAGCAACCGGGACTACTACGAGCAGTACTTC; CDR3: CASSNRDYYEQYF
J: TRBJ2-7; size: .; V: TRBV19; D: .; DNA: TGTGCCAGTAGTATAGACGGGGAGATGAGCCCTTCCTACGAGCAGTACTTC; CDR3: CASSIDGEMSPSYEQYF
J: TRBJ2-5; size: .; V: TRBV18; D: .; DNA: TGTGCCAGCTCACGCCTGACACGTCAAGAGACCCAGTACTTC; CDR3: CASSRLTRQETQYF
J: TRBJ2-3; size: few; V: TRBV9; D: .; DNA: TGTGCCAGCAGCGTAGCCCCGCCAGATACGCAGTATTTT; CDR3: CASSVAPPDTQYF
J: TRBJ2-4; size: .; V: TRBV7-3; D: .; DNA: TGTGCCAGCAGCCTTCTCGACAATACCTTAGCCAAAAACATTCAGTACTTC; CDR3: CASSLLDNTLAKNIQYF
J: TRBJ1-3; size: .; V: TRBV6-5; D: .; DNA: TGTGCCAGCAGTTTAAACCTGGGCGCTGGAAACACCATATATTTT; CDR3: CASSLNLGAGNTIYF
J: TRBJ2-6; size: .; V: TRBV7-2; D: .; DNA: TGTGCCAGCAGCTTAGCCGCGGACTCTGGGGCCAACGTCCTGACTTTC; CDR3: CASSLAADSGANVLTF
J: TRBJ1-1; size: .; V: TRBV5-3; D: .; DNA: TGTGCCAGCAGCTTGCCTGGCGGCATGAACACTGAAGCTTTCTTT; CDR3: CASSLPGGMNTEAFF
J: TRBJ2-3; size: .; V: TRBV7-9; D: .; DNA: TGTGCCAGCAGCTTAGATGAGTATTTAACAGATACGCAGTATTTT; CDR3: CASSLDEYLTDTQYF